One and the same sample provided the 21 T cell receptor beta chains below, sequenced in a study of T cells in Graves' hyperthyroidism and ophthalmopathy. Template material for amplifying TCR beta CDR3 regions consisted of RNA transcripts. The TCR CDR3 first-round RT-PCR relied on the HTBI primer set. MiXCR, applied by TCRdb to the multiplex PCR reads, yields one record per CDR3 protein. The data contain about 250,000 distinct CDR3 sequences, roughly 22% of them seen just once; the ten biggest clones take up over 55%. Sequenced sample: blood. All receptors come from a young man with Graves' ophthalmopathy.

The V gene is TRBV19, the J gene TRBJ2-7; 10 bases fit TRBD2. V was clipped by 5 bases and J by 2 bases; unmatched bases: 6. The germline V gene has CDR1 LNHDA and CDR2 SQIVND (reference sequence). The CDR3 is 15 residues long. DNA of the CDR3: TGTGCCAGTAGTGAAGGGACTAGCGTTGCCTACGAGCAGTACTTC. Amino acid sequence: CASSEGTSVAYEQYF.

This chain connects TRBV24-1 to TRBJ2-1; TRBD2 matches 9 bases. V shed 7 bases and J 7 bases; nucleotides not matched to a gene: 13. CDR3 size: 16 residues. Germline V gene data show CDR1 as KGHDR and CDR2 as SFDVKD. Here the CDR3 DNA reads TGTGCCACCAGCGACGACCTTAGCGGGAGCAGGAATGAGCAGTTCTTC. Translation: CATSDDLSGSRNEQFF.

V usage is TRBV18 and J usage is TRBJ2-2; D unclear. This CDR3 comprises 15 residues. Germline V lookup: CDR1 KGHSH, CDR2 LQKENI. V lost 4 bases, J lost 1 base, and 10 bases lay in between. This CDR3 is CASSLSGVNTGELFF. CDR3 in DNA: TGTGCCAGCTCACTATCCGGAGTGAACACCGGGGAGCTGTTTTTT.

This clonotype was seen ten or more times. The chain links TRBV28 to TRBJ1-1; the D is unclear. Trimming cost V 3 bases and J 0 bases, with 8 bases left between them. Germline V lookup: CDR1 MDHEN, CDR2 SYDVKM. The CDR3 loop spans 14 amino acids. CDR3: CASSLGRMNTEAFF. For the CDR3, the DNA is TGTGCCAGCAGTTTGGGCAGAATGAACACTGAAGCTTTCTTT.

This rearrangement joins TRBV7-9 to TRBJ2-7; 7 bases fit TRBD2. CDR1 is SEHNR and CDR2 is FQNEAQ in the germline V gene (reference sequence). The J segment lost 3 bases and the V segment lost 0 bases, leaving 5 bases of the junction unmatched. This CDR3 is built from 15 residues. The CDR3 region has the DNA TGTGCCAGCAGCTTAGCGAGTTCTAGCGGCTACGAGCAGTACTTC. Its translation is CASSLASSSGYEQYF.

This clonotype was counted a single time. The V gene is TRBV3-1, the J gene TRBJ2-5; weak D call: TRBD2 (6 bases). Germline V CDR1 and CDR2: LGHDT, YNNKEL (reference sequence). The CDR3 contains 15 residues. The V and J ends lost 1 base and 5 bases respectively, with 14 bases between them. This CDR3 is CASSQGSGATETQYF. DNA for the CDR3: TGTGCCAGCAGCCAAGGATCGGGAGCGACGGAGACCCAGTACTTC.

The genes are TRBV18 and TRBJ2-7; perhaps TRBD1 as D (5 bases). The CDR3 runs to 13 residues. Germline-derived CDR1 and CDR2 are KGHSH and LQKENI. Trimming shortened V by 2 bases and J by 3 bases, and 8 bases separated the two germline ends. CDR3 in amino acids: CASSPRGLYEQYF. In DNA form, the CDR3 reads TGTGCCAGCTCACCAAGGGGCCTCTACGAGCAGTACTTC.

This clonotype was recorded a few times. The CDR3 sequence is CASSYTGMVYGYTF. The CDR3 DNA follows: TGCGCCAGCAGCTACACGGGGATGGTTTATGGCTACACCTTC. The chain carries TRBV5-1 and TRBJ1-2; D unclear. Trimming stripped 3 bases from V and 5 bases from J, with 14 bases between. The germline CDR1 and CDR2 sequences are SGHRS and YFSETQ. The CDR3 contains 14 residues.

The chain couples TRBV5-1 to TRBJ2-7; 9 bases align to TRBD2. The CDR3 sequence is 15 residues long. Germline V gene lookup returns CDR1 SGHRS and CDR2 YFSETQ. V shed 0 bases, J shed 2 bases, and the junction held 3 bases outside the gene matches. The chain's CDR3 is CASSLVAGEAYEQYF. As DNA, the CDR3 is TGCGCCAGCAGCTTGGTAGCGGGGGAGGCCTACGAGCAGTACTTC.

The V gene is TRBV15, the J gene TRBJ2-1; D is ambiguous. Trimming shortened V by 0 bases and J by 0 bases, and 9 bases separated the two germline ends. CDR3 length: 16 residues. The germline gives CDR1 LNHNV, CDR2 YYDKDF (reference sequence). CDR3 DNA sequence: TGTGCCACCAGCAGAGATAATGGGCTCTCCTACAATGAGCAGTTCTTC. Protein product: CATSRDNGLSYNEQFF.

In DNA, the CDR3 is TGTGCCAGCAGGGAACAGGGGACAGTGGAGACCCAGTACTTC. Translation gives CASREQGTVETQYF. The chain joins TRBV7-9 to TRBJ2-5; 7 bases are shared with TRBD1. V lost 6 bases, J lost 5 bases, and 9 bases stayed unmatched. The CDR3 sequence is 14 residues long. Germline lookup yields CDR1 SEHNR and CDR2 FQNEAQ (reference sequence).

This chain uses TRBV7-9 with TRBJ1-1; D remains unclear. Deletions cut 4 bases from V and 2 bases from J, with 14 bases between. Germline CDR1 is SEHNR and CDR2 is FQNEAQ (reference sequence). CDR3 length: 15 amino acids. The CDR3 spells CASSSRRNSNTEAFF. The CDR3 region has the DNA TGTGCCAGCAGCTCCCGCCGGAACAGCAACACTGAAGCTTTCTTT. Together with reference TRBV7-9 and TRBJ1-1, the CDR3 gives the full variable domain: DTGVSQNPRHKITKRGQNVTFRCDPISEHNRLYWYRQTLGQGPEFLTYFQNEAQLEKSRLLSDRFSAERPKGSFSTLEIQRTEQGDSAMYLCASSSRRNSNTEAFFGQGTRLTVV.

There are a few counts of this clonotype. For the CDR3, the DNA is TGTGCCAGCAGCTCTAACTACCTTACGCAGTATTTT. Protein sequence: CASSSNYLTQYF. This chain links TRBV7-9 with TRBJ2-3, with no clear D. CDR3 size: 12 residues. Trimming took off 4 bases at V and 8 bases at J, with 10 bases between the two ends. Germline CDR1 and CDR2: SEHNR and FQNEAQ (reference sequence).

This clonotype was found a few times. The chain has TRBV7-9 and TRBJ1-1; D is possibly TRBD1 (5 bases). From germline, CDR1 is SEHNR and CDR2 FQNEAQ (reference sequence). The V gene lost 3 bases and the J gene lost 3 bases, with 11 bases spanning the gap. The CDR3 is 14 amino acids. The chain's CDR3 is CASSFNVGDTEAFF. CDR3 DNA: TGTGCCAGCAGCTTTAATGTAGGGGACACTGAAGCTTTCTTT.

This clonotype was counted ten times or more. This rearrangement joins TRBV11-2 to TRBJ2-5, with D perhaps TRBD2 (5 bases). The ends were cut back, 1 base at V and 6 bases at J, with 18 bases in the middle. The CDR3 extends over 16 amino acids. Germline CDR1 and CDR2: SGHAT and FQNNGV. CDR3 sequence: CASSLGSETIGKTQYF. CDR3 in DNA: TGTGCCAGCAGCTTAGGTTCCGAGACGATCGGGAAGACCCAGTACTTC.

This clonotype came up many times. One end of the junction fails to match germline, which may point to a read error. This rearrangement joins TRBV20-1 to TRBJ2-3; D unclear. Germline-derived CDR1 and CDR2 are DFQATT and SNEGSKA (reference sequence). This CDR3 has 17 amino acids. CDR3 in amino acids: CSARQTSQTWRTDTQFF. CDR3 DNA sequence: TGCAGTGCTCGCCAGACCTCTCAAACTTGGCGCACAGATACGCAGTTTTTT.

Worth noting for this clonotype: Just one base apart from a much larger clone, this may be a read error. The chain employs TRBV2 and TRBJ2-2; 8 bases are shared with TRBD2. Germline CDR1 SNHLY, CDR2 FYNNEI. The length of the CDR3 is 15 residues. CDR3 loop: CASSLLAEFTEELFF. For the CDR3, the DNA is TGTGCCAGCAGCTTACTAGCGGAGTTTACCGAGGAGCTGTTTTTT.

As regards this clonotype: The conserved phenylalanine or tryptophan normally closing the CDR3 is absent here, so this likely arose from a read error. The J gene is TRBJ1-2, the V gene TRBV6-1, with D hard to call. V lost 6 bases and J 5 bases, leaving 13 bases between the germline ends. Germline-derived CDR1 and CDR2 are MNHNS and SASEGT. The CDR3 spans 13 residues. The CDR3 DNA reads as TGTGCCAGCAGCCCAAGGGCTGGGTATGGCTACACCCTC. This codes for CASSPRAGYGYTL.

In its sample, this clonotype was seen once. The CDR3 does not end in the conserved phenylalanine or tryptophan, so this is likely a read error. The chain employs TRBV20-1 and TRBJ2-7; a possible D gene is TRBD2 (5 bases). CDR1 and CDR2 from the germline V gene are DFQATT and SNEGSKA (reference sequence). CDR3 length: 13 amino acids. V was cut by 4 bases and J by 2 bases, with 12 bases left in between. CDR3 loop: CSATPGRAYEQYS. DNA of the CDR3: TGCAGTGCTACGCCGGGGAGAGCCTACGAGCAGTACTCC.

The gene calls are TRBV5-1 and TRBJ2-3; TRBD1 matches at 8 bases. Trimming at V came to 4 bases and at J to 0 bases, leaving 7 bases not matched to a gene. The CDR3 sequence is 16 residues long. Germline V lookup: CDR1 SGHRS, CDR2 YFSETQ. The CDR3 reads CASSPRQGTSTDTQYF. The CDR3 nucleotides are TGCGCCAGCAGCCCGAGACAGGGGACGAGCACAGATACGCAGTATTTT.

The table lists this clonotype with many counts. The gene calls are TRBV28 and TRBJ2-3, with D unresolved. This CDR3 comprises 14 residues. Germline values: CDR1 MDHEN, CDR2 SYDVKM. Trimming shortened V by 3 bases and J by 4 bases, and 11 bases separated the two germline ends. This CDR3 is CASSFAALADTQYF. CDR3 DNA: TGTGCCAGCAGTTTTGCGGCGTTGGCAGATACGCAGTATTTT.